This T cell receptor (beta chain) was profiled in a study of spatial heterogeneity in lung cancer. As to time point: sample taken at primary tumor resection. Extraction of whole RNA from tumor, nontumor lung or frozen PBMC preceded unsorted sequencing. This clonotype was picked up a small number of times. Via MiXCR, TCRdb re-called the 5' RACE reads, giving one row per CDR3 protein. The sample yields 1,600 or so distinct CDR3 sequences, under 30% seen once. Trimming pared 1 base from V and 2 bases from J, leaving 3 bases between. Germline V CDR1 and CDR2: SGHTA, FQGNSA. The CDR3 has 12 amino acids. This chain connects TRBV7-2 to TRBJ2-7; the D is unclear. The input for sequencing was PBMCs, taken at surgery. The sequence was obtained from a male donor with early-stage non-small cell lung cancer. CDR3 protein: CASSLGAYEQYF. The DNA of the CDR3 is TGTGCCAGCAGCTTAGGGGCCTACGAGCAGTACTTC.